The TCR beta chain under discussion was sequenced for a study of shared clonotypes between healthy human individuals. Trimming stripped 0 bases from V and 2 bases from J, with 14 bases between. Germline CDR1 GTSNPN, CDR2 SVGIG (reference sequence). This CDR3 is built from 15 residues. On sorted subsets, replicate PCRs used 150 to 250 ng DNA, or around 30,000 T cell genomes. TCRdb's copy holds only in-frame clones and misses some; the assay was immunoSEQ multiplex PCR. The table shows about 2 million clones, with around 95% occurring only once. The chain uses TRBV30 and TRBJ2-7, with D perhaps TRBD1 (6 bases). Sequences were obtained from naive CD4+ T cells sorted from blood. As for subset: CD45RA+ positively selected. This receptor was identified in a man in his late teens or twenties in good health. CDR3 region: CAWSVLSRGTYEQYF. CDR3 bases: TGTGCCTGGAGTGTACTTAGCAGGGGCACCTACGAGCAGTACTTC.